This TCR beta chain emerged from a study of OX40 agonist ivuxolimab in advanced cancers. About the study: The dose-escalation cohort had hepatocellular carcinoma, melanoma, renal cell or head and neck cancer. Points from the study as a whole: CD4+ and CD8+ blood T cells expanded clonally by week 6 at 0.1 to 3.0 mg/kg. Relative to CD4+ cells, CD8+ T cells on average had more expanded clones.

TCRdb keeps only in-frame clones here, not all; method: immunoSEQ multiplex PCR. The sample has tens of thousands of clones; roughly 88% are singletons. As concerns this clone: Its antigen remains unknown.

Baseline, cycle 4 day 1, and cycle 7 day 1 were the blood sampling points. Germline V lookup: CDR1 SGHNT, CDR2 YENEEA. The CDR3 contains 14 residues. V trimming: 5 bases; J trimming: 3 bases; junction bases outside the gene matches: 4. The sequence derives from an adult with an advanced solid tumor such as melanoma, head and neck, liver or kidney cancer. The chain couples TRBV11-3 to TRBJ2-4; 7 bases are shared with TRBD1. The specimen comprised CD4+ or CD8+ T cells sorted from blood, sampled in a trial of the OX40 agonist ivuxolimab. The CDR3 region is CASSAGTDKNIQYF. Here the CDR3 DNA reads TGTGCCAGCAGCGCCGGGACAGACAAAAACATTCAGTACTTC.